The T cell receptor beta chain described here comes from a study of blood T cell repertoires in COVID-19. In the study overall: Samples of COVID-19 (acute and convalescent) were obtained from the United States, Italy and Spain. PBMCs, B-cell-depleted T cells, or T cells were the source of the cDNA or gDNA that made up the material.

Patients at the Seattle site were enrolled during active infection and followed longitudinally. Between the trimmed V and J ends, which lost 0 bases and 5 bases, there was a span of 13 bases. The CDR3 consists of 16 residues. Germline loops: CDR1 LGHNA, CDR2 YSLEER. Source study methods: Quantification of nucleated cells was approximated via reference gene primer amplification. Profiled with immunoSEQ multiplex PCR; TCRdb holds only in-frame clones, not every one. V and J calls and clone size follow that table, whereas D and trimming were derived from the DNA. The table includes 300,000 to 400,000 clones, 88% detected once.

The chain combines TRBV4-3 with TRBJ1-4, with a weak D call TRBD1 (6 bases). Sample: peripheral blood. This TCR was recovered from a woman in her 70s with COVID-19, enrolled during active disease. CDR3 in DNA: TGCGCCAGCAGCCAAGAACGGGGGGCGGAGAATGAAAAACTGTTTTTT. This gives the protein CASSQERGAENEKLFF.